This TCR beta chain was obtained from a study of blood T cell repertoires in COVID-19. Turning to the study itself: Some COVID-19 samples were acute and others convalescent; all came from the United States, Italy and Spain.

The V and J ends lost 1 base and 9 bases, in that order; junction bases with no gene match: 15. The V gene's germline CDR1 is MGHRA and CDR2 YSYEKL. This CDR3 region has 17 residues. Under the authors' procedure: Reference gene primer amplification yielded estimated nucleated cell counts. The data were produced by immunoSEQ multiplex PCR, yet TCRdb's version contains in-frame clones alone and is incomplete. V and J calls and clone size are given by that table; D and trimming were obtained from the DNA. Of around 120,000 clones listed, roughly 79% are singletons. Sequencing was performed on peripheral blood. V usage is TRBV4-1 and J usage is TRBJ1-5; 7 positions match TRBD1. The receptor was derived from a man between 65 and 79 years old with acute or convalescent COVID-19. The CDR3 bases are TGCGCCAGCAGCCAAGGAATACAGGGGCCGTATCTGTCGCCCCAGCATTTT. Its translation is CASSQGIQGPYLSPQHF.